The T cell receptor beta chain described here comes from a study of beta chain features in type 1 diabetes. General study findings and limits: Resolution of whether HLA type affects TCRB rearrangement was not achieved here. Patients with Type 1 diabetes showed moderately but significantly shorter TCRB CDR3s in all four CD4+ subsets.

Every bit of the isolated RNA underwent reverse transcription, so sequencing read expressed TCRB transcripts. Profiled with immunoSEQ multiplex PCR; TCRdb holds only in-frame clones, not every one. The sample gives 400,000 or so clones, 8.5% to 10% of which show up once; approximately 0.6% is in the top ten. Germline V gene lookup returns CDR1 SGHRS and CDR2 YFSETQ. The length of the CDR3 is 14 residues. Trimming at V came to 7 bases and at J to 2 bases, leaving 6 bases not matched to a gene. This clone was seen a few times. Its antigen is unknown. The chain carries TRBV5-1 and TRBJ2-3; TRBD1 aligns across 8 bases. Material: central memory CD4+ T cells from blood. The origin of this receptor is a man aged 30-40 years with type 1 diabetes. CDR3 amino acids: CASRPGGYTDTQYF. CDR3 nucleotide sequence: TGCGCCAGCCGGCCAGGGGGCTACACAGATACGCAGTATTTT.